Presented here are 14 T cell receptor beta chains from one specimen sequenced in a study of blood T cell repertoires in COVID-19. TCRdb's table, derived via immunoSEQ multiplex PCR, lists solely in-frame clones and lacks some. The sample has about 180,000 clones; around 83% are singletons. Sequenced input: PBMCs or T cells enriched from blood (not recorded which). The receptors come from a middle-aged man who had recovered from COVID-19.

The V call is TRBV28, the J call TRBJ2-2, with D possibly matching TRBD2 (5 bases). Germline CDR1 MDHEN, CDR2 SYDVKM. The CDR3 covers 14 residues. The germline V and J ends were trimmed by 10 bases and 5 bases, with 17 bases remaining between them. For the CDR3, the DNA is TGTGCCACCCGCCTCGGGGTGGGGACCGGGGAGCTGTTTTTT. Residues: CATRLGVGTGELFF.

The rearrangement uses TRBV5-1 and TRBJ2-1, with D perhaps assigned TRBD1 or TRBD2 (5 bases each). V was cut by 4 bases and J by 10 bases, with 18 bases left in between. CDR1 and CDR2 from the germline V gene are SGHRS and YFSETQ. This CDR3 has 14 amino acids. This CDR3 reads CASSLGVAPGEQFF. CDR3 DNA: TGCGCCAGCAGCCTGGGGGTCGCCCCCGGGGAGCAGTTCTTC. Full variable domain (outside the CDR3, taken from reference TRBV5-1 and TRBJ2-1): KAGVTQTPRYLIKTRGQQVTLSCSPISGHRSVSWYQQTPGQGLQFLFEYFSETQRNKGNFPGRFSGRQFSNSRSEMNVSTLELGDSALYLCASSLGVAPGEQFFGPGTRLTVL.

The chain has TRBV30 and TRBJ1-1; D is possibly TRBD1 (5 bases). This CDR3 contains 12 residues. V was cut by 8 bases and J by 1 base, with 11 bases left in between. Germline-derived CDR1 and CDR2 are GTSNPN and SVGIG (reference sequence). The CDR3 sequence: CARVGGNTEAFF. The CDR3 region has the DNA TGTGCCCGCGTGGGGGGGAACACTGAAGCTTTCTTT.

In this sample, this clone turned up once. This chain links TRBV7-9 with TRBJ2-1; TRBD2 agrees at 11 bases. V dropped 5 bases and J dropped 6; count of bases not matched to a gene: 12. Germline V gene sequence: CDR1 SEHNR, CDR2 FQNEAQ (reference sequence). The CDR3 runs 17 residues. CDR3 DNA: TGTGCCAGCAGCCCACCTTTTCGACTAGCGGGGAGCAATGAGCAGTTCTTC. Protein sequence: CASSPPFRLAGSNEQFF.

As DNA, the CDR3 is TGCGCCAGCAGCCTTAACAATGAGCAGTTCTTC. Translating gives CASSLNNEQFF. The chain recombines TRBV5-1 with TRBJ2-1; D is unresolved. CDR1 and CDR2 (germline): SGHRS, YFSETQ. This CDR3 is 11 amino acids long. The V end lost 4 bases, the J end lost 5 bases, and 4 bases lay between the germline ends.

The chain combines TRBV24-1 with TRBJ2-3, with 8 positions matching TRBD1. Trimming removed 4 bases from V and 1 base from J; junction bases left unmatched: 12. Germline V gene lookup returns CDR1 KGHDR and CDR2 SFDVKD. The CDR3 sequence is 18 residues long. CDR3 sequence reads: CATSDPTRPGQGTDTQYF. CDR3 coding DNA: TGTGCCACCAGTGACCCCACGAGGCCGGGACAGGGCACAGATACGCAGTATTTT.

The rearrangement uses TRBV27 and TRBJ1-1; TRBD1 agrees at 7 bases. J was trimmed by 0 bases and V by 7 bases; bases with no gene match: 14. The CDR3 totals 17 residues. CDR1 is MNHEY and CDR2 is SMNVEV in the germline V gene (reference sequence). The DNA for the CDR3 is TGTGCCAGCATCAAGTTGGGACAGTACTTAATGAACACTGAAGCTTTCTTT. Its protein product is CASIKLGQYLMNTEAFF.

The rearrangement uses TRBV11-2 and TRBJ1-3, with a tentative D call TRBD1 (5 bases). The V end lost 5 bases, the J end lost 0 bases, and 11 bases lay between the germline ends. Germline CDR1 SGHAT, CDR2 FQNNGV. CDR3 length: 15 amino acids. The CDR3 DNA reads as TGTGCCAGCAGCCATCAGGACATCTCTGGAAACACCATATATTTT. This gives the protein CASSHQDISGNTIYF.

J is TRBJ2-7 and V is TRBV27; D unclear. The V gene lost 5 bases and the J gene lost 2 bases, with 7 bases spanning the gap. From germline, CDR1 is MNHEY and CDR2 SMNVEV (reference sequence). There are 12 residues in the CDR3. This CDR3 is CASSPSTYEQYF. The CDR3 nucleotides read TGTGCCAGCAGTCCCTCTACCTACGAGCAGTACTTC.

The chain has TRBV2 and TRBJ2-7; 7 nucleotides align to TRBD2. CDR3 size: 14 residues. V shed 8 bases and J 2 bases; nucleotides not matched to a gene: 9. Germline CDR1 SNHLY, CDR2 FYNNEI. The CDR3 sequence is CASGEGPSPYEQYF. In nucleotides, the CDR3 is TGTGCCAGCGGGGAGGGACCATCTCCCTACGAGCAGTACTTC.

This clone has only a few counts. V and J are TRBV5-1 and TRBJ2-3; a possible D gene is TRBD1 (5 bases). CDR1 is SGHRS, CDR2 YFSETQ, per germline. V was pared by 6 bases and J by 1 base, with 15 bases between. The CDR3 has 15 residues. DNA of the CDR3: TGCGCCAGCACCTCCTTGGGGCAGCGCACAGATACGCAGTATTTT. Amino acid sequence: CASTSLGQRTDTQYF.

The V gene is TRBV2, the J gene TRBJ1-2; TRBD1 matches 7 bases. V dropped 7 bases and J dropped 7; count of bases not matched to a gene: 15. This CDR3 is 15 amino acids long. Germline V gives CDR1 SNHLY, CDR2 FYNNEI. CDR3 protein: CASTKNRGNLIGYTF. The CDR3 bases are TGTGCCAGCACCAAAAACAGGGGTAATCTCATTGGCTACACCTTC.

The CDR3 region is CASSQIRDRGTEAFF. In DNA, the CDR3 is TGCGCCAGCAGCCAAATCCGGGACAGGGGGACTGAAGCTTTCTTT. The chain combines TRBV5-1 with TRBJ1-1, with TRBD1 matching over 11 bases. The CDR3 spans 15 residues. J lost 5 bases, V lost 4 bases, and 7 bases had no gene match. CDR1 is SGHRS and CDR2 is YFSETQ in the germline V gene.

CDR3 DNA sequence: TGTGCCAGTCAAGCGGACAGGGCGACAGATACGCAGTATTTT. Translation: CASQADRATDTQYF. This rearrangement joins TRBV2 to TRBJ2-3; 8 nucleotides agree with TRBD1. The CDR3 loop spans 14 amino acids. CDR1 and CDR2 (germline): SNHLY, FYNNEI. V gave up 9 bases and J gave up 3 bases; unmatched junction bases: 8.